This T cell receptor beta chain was found in a study of blood T cell repertoires in COVID-19. Study overall: The United States, Italy and Spain provided the acute and convalescent COVID-19 samples.

Per the original data handling: Estimated nucleated cell counts came from reference gene primer amplification. Some clones are missing from TCRdb's copy, which holds only in-frame ones; the method was immunoSEQ multiplex PCR. From that table come the V and J calls and clone size; the DNA was used to work out D and trimming. The sample lists some 190,000 clones, 70% to 90% occurring once. Recruitment covered about 26 US areas and drew participants whose ages spanned roughly 18 to 90 years. The CDR3 is 12 residues long. Trimming stripped 0 bases from V and 5 bases from J, with 4 bases between. Germline-derived CDR1 and CDR2 are LGHNA and YSLEER.

The clonotype was recovered from a woman aged 40 to 49 in a cohort exposed to, infected with or recovered from COVID-19 (not recorded which). Specimen: PBMCs or T cells enriched from blood (not recorded which). The V gene is TRBV4-3, the J gene TRBJ1-2; D remains ambiguous. The DNA for the CDR3 is TGCGCCAGCAGCCAAGATTCATATGGCTACACCTTC. Protein: CASSQDSYGYTF.